A selection of T cell receptor beta chains follows, all from one sample in a study of regulatory T cells in long-lasting Graves disease. TCRdb re-called the multiplex PCR reads through MiXCR, storing one row per CDR3 protein. The sample lists some 330,000 distinct CDR3 sequences, around 23% occurring once. Sample: peripheral blood mononuclear cells (PBMCs), taken when the disease was refractory, from a patient treated with antithyroid drugs. The receptors were gathered from a woman in her thirties or forties with Graves disease. CDR3s include the opening cysteine and the closing phenylalanine or tryptophan. D genes are given only for firm matches. Clone size is not always given. Where it is, it says once, few, many or a class for expanded clones.

V: TRBV20-1; size: many; J: TRBJ1-4; D: -; CDR3: CSAPTNEKLFF; DNA: TGCAGTGCTCCAACTAATGAAAAACTGTTTTTT
V: TRBV19; size: -; J: TRBJ2-5; D: -; CDR3: CASSMGWGSEKETQYF; DNA: TGTGCCAGTAGTATGGGGTGGGGTAGCGAGAAAGAGACCCAGTACTTC
V: TRBV6-4; size: many; J: TRBJ1-6; D: -; CDR3: CASSDPDFGRLNSPLHF; DNA: TGTGCCAGCAGTGACCCGGACTTCGGGCGGTTAAATTCACCCCTCCACTTT
V: TRBV28; size: many; J: TRBJ2-7; D: -; CDR3: CASSLRRRLWYSYEQYF; DNA: TGTGCCAGCAGTTTACGCCGGAGGTTGTGGTACTCCTACGAGCAGTACTTC
V: TRBV28; size: many; J: TRBJ1-1; D: -; CDR3: CASSLGVHTEAFF; DNA: TGTGCCAGCAGCTTGGGCGTCCACACTGAAGCTTTCTTT
V: TRBV5-1; size: few; J: TRBJ2-7; D: -; CDR3: CASSLLPTGPFPLEQYF; DNA: TGCGCCAGCAGCTTGCTTCCCACGGGACCCTTTCCCCTCGAGCAGTACTTC
V: TRBV10-3; size: many; J: TRBJ2-1; D: -; CDR3: CAIRETGSNEQFF; DNA: TGTGCCATCAGGGAAACAGGGTCAAATGAGCAGTTCTTC
V: TRBV20-1; size: many; J: TRBJ2-7; D: TRBD1; CDR3: CSAVRTGSDEQYF; DNA: TGCAGTGCAGTCAGGACAGGGTCGGACGAGCAGTACTTC
V: TRBV28; size: many; J: TRBJ2-5; D: -; CDR3: CASRPGLAKETQYF; DNA: TGTGCCAGCAGACCGGGACTGGCAAAGGAGACCCAGTACTTC
V: TRBV20-1; size: -; J: TRBJ2-2; D: -; CDR3: CSARAYQGLPNTGELFF; DNA: TGCAGTGCTAGAGCCTACCAGGGGCTACCGAACACCGGGGAGCTGTTTTTT
V: TRBV30; size: few; J: TRBJ1-1; D: TRBD1; CDR3: CAGDRYGTEAFF; DNA: TGTGCCGGGGACAGGTACGGCACTGAAGCTTTCTTT
V: TRBV12-3/TRBV12-4; size: once; J: TRBJ2-1; D: TRBD2; CDR3: CASSPPGLAGFRKFF; DNA: TGTGCCAGCAGTCCCCCGGGGCTAGCGGGATTTCGTAAGTTCTTC
V: TRBV28; size: many; J: TRBJ1-1; D: -; CDR3: CASSLFRENTEAFF; DNA: TGTGCCAGCAGTTTATTCAGGGAAAACACTGAAGCTTTCTTT
V: TRBV3-1; size: -; J: TRBJ2-7; D: -; CDR3: CASSPRAARVAYEQYF; DNA: TGTGCCAGCAGCCCACGCGCAGCCAGGGTGGCGTACGAGCAGTACTTC
V: TRBV20-1; size: many; J: TRBJ2-1; D: -; CDR3: CSAHRTGSSYNEQFF; DNA: TGCAGTGCCCACCGGACGGGGAGCTCCTACAATGAGCAGTTCTTC
V: TRBV6-2/TRBV6-3; size: once; J: TRBJ2-7; D: -; CDR3: CASSFRGVHEQYF; DNA: TGTGCCAGCAGTTTCCGCGGAGTTCACGAGCAGTACTTC
V: TRBV18; size: -; J: TRBJ2-5; D: TRBD1; CDR3: CASSPLTGAGETQYF; DNA: TGTGCCAGCTCACCGCTGACAGGGGCGGGAGAGACCCAGTACTTC
V: TRBV28; size: many; J: TRBJ1-5; D: -; CDR3: CASSFHSFNQPQHF; DNA: TGTGCCAGCAGTTTCCACAGCTTCAATCAGCCCCAGCATTTT
V: TRBV7-3; size: few; J: TRBJ2-7; D: -; CDR3: CASSLTGLENEQYF; DNA: TGTGCCAGCAGCTTAACGGGCTTAGAGAACGAGCAGTACTTC
V: TRBV28; size: many; J: TRBJ1-1; D: -; CDR3: CASNPLGGTEAFF; DNA: TGTGCCAGCAACCCACTGGGGGGGACTGAAGCTTTCTTT
V: TRBV2; size: many; J: TRBJ2-7; D: -; CDR3: CASTTGSEQYF; DNA: TGTGCCAGCACTACAGGGTCCGAGCAGTACTTC
V: TRBV6-5; size: -; J: TRBJ2-5; D: -; CDR3: CASSYGAPYKGWEETQYF; DNA: TGTGCCAGCAGTTACGGGGCCCCATATAAGGGCTGGGAAGAGACCCAGTACTTC
V: TRBV20-1; size: -; J: TRBJ1-1; D: -; CDR3: CSARDRWRYKDTEAFF; DNA: TGCAGTGCTAGAGATCGATGGAGGTATAAGGACACTGAAGCTTTCTTT
V: TRBV12-3/TRBV12-4; size: -; J: TRBJ2-2; D: TRBD1; CDR3: CASSPEGTGNTGELFF; DNA: TGTGCCAGCAGTCCGGAAGGGACAGGGAACACCGGGGAGCTGTTTTTT
V: TRBV6-1; size: many; J: TRBJ1-6; D: -; CDR3: CASSGRDSPLHF; DNA: TGTGCCAGCAGCGGGAGAGATTCACCCCTCCACTTT
V: TRBV28; size: -; J: TRBJ1-3; D: -; CDR3: CASSPGGVGNTIYF; DNA: TGTGCCAGCAGTCCTGGCGGGGTAGGAAACACCATATATTTT
V: TRBV12-3/TRBV12-4; size: many; J: TRBJ2-2; D: -; CDR3: CASSFRRELFF; DNA: TGTGCCAGCAGTTTTCGGCGGGAGCTGTTTTTT
V: TRBV3-1; size: -; J: TRBJ2-2; D: -; CDR3: CASSQDQTGLELFF; DNA: TGTGCCAGCAGCCAAGATCAAACGGGCTTGGAGCTGTTTTTT
V: TRBV28; size: many; J: TRBJ1-5; D: -; CDR3: CASSLPRDTFRSQPQHF; DNA: TGTGCCAGCAGCTTACCTCGGGACACTTTTCGGAGTCAGCCCCAGCATTTT
V: TRBV20-1; size: few; J: TRBJ2-4; D: -; CDR3: CSALLVNIQYF; DNA: TGCAGTGCCCTGTTGGTGAACATTCAGTACTTC
V: TRBV9; size: few; J: TRBJ1-1; D: -; CDR3: CASSVVSKATEAFF; DNA: TGTGCCAGCAGCGTAGTTTCCAAGGCCACTGAAGCTTTCTTT
V: TRBV7-8; size: many; J: TRBJ1-5; D: -; CDR3: CASSQGASYSNQPQHF; DNA: TGTGCCAGCAGCCAGGGCGCCTCTTATAGCAATCAGCCCCAGCATTTT
V: TRBV14; size: once; J: TRBJ2-3; D: -; CDR3: CASSQGRGGSTDTQYF; DNA: TGTGCCAGCAGCCAAGGTCGAGGAGGGAGCACAGATACGCAGTATTTT
V: TRBV29-1; size: many; J: TRBJ1-1; D: -; CDR3: CSVRTVSNTEAFF; DNA: TGCAGCGTCCGGACAGTCTCGAACACTGAAGCTTTCTTT
V: TRBV29-1; size: many; J: TRBJ2-7; D: TRBD2; CDR3: CSVRASGSSSYEQYF; DNA: TGCAGCGTTAGGGCTAGCGGCTCTAGCTCCTACGAGCAGTACTTC
V: TRBV5-8; size: few; J: TRBJ2-2; D: TRBD2; CDR3: CASTRLAGATGELFF; DNA: TGTGCCAGCACCAGACTAGCGGGAGCAACCGGGGAGCTGTTTTTT
V: TRBV15; size: many; J: TRBJ1-4; D: TRBD1; CDR3: CATSRDRGQVNKLFF; DNA: TGTGCCACCAGCAGAGATAGGGGACAGGTTAACAAACTGTTTTTT
V: TRBV12-3/TRBV12-4; size: many; J: TRBJ2-2; D: -; CDR3: CASSYQFGELFF; DNA: TGTGCCAGCAGCTACCAATTCGGGGAGCTGTTTTTT
V: TRBV28; size: many; J: TRBJ2-5; D: -; CDR3: CASSELGLVQKETQYF; DNA: TGTGCCAGCAGTGAGCTCGGGCTCGTGCAAAAAGAGACCCAGTACTTC
V: TRBV2; size: -; J: TRBJ1-3; D: -; CDR3: CASSSGFSGSGNTIYF; DNA: TGTGCCAGCAGCTCTGGCTTCAGTGGTTCCGGAAACACCATATATTTT
V: TRBV20-1; size: -; J: TRBJ1-3; D: -; CDR3: CSASKALSGNTIYF; DNA: TGCAGTGCTAGTAAGGCCCTCTCTGGAAACACCATATATTTT
V: TRBV27; size: few; J: TRBJ2-4; D: -; CDR3: CASSPGTASKNIQYF; DNA: TGTGCCAGCAGTCCAGGGACTGCTTCCAAAAACATTCAGTACTTC
V: TRBV5-1; size: -; J: TRBJ2-5; D: -; CDR3: CASSLSRWQKETQYF; DNA: TGCGCCAGCAGCTTGTCCCGGTGGCAGAAAGAGACCCAGTACTTC
V: TRBV5-1; size: many; J: TRBJ1-2; D: TRBD1; CDR3: CASSGGQGSRGYTF; DNA: TGCGCCAGCAGCGGGGGACAGGGGAGTCGTGGCTACACCTTC
V: TRBV19; size: few; J: TRBJ2-3; D: -; CDR3: CASSMPGTGTDTQYF; DNA: TGTGCCAGTAGTATGCCAGGGACGGGCACAGATACGCAGTATTTT
V: TRBV6-5; size: -; J: TRBJ1-3; D: TRBD1; CDR3: CASSYSGTGGRGNTIYF; DNA: TGTGCCAGCAGTTACTCGGGGACAGGGGGCAGAGGAAACACCATATATTTT
V: TRBV5-1; size: -; J: TRBJ2-7; D: TRBD1; CDR3: CASSYGTGSYEQYF; DNA: TGCGCCAGCAGCTATGGGACAGGGAGCTACGAGCAGTACTTC